This record covers a single T cell receptor (beta chain). The sample is drawn from a study of T cells expressing NK-cell markers. Study-wide context: Obtained from sorted CD3+CD56+NKG2C+, CD3+CD56+NKG2C- and CD3+CD56-NKG2C+ T cells were the TCR beta repertoires.

Germline CDR1 and CDR2: SGHAT and FQNNGV. This CDR3 has 16 residues. The authors generated TCR beta cDNA through 5'RACE template switching with UMIs. TCRdb re-called the 5' RACE reads; one entry per CDR3 protein, DNA not given. The sample holds about 260,000 distinct CDR3 sequences. The rearrangement uses TRBV11-2 and TRBJ1-5. Material for sequencing was blood T cells: a sorted CD56 or NKG2C T cell subset, CD4+ or CD8+ T cells, or bulk PBMC T cells (not recorded which). The sequence derives from a woman aged 18-70 years in good health. The CDR3 loop is CASSLSGGYSNQPQHF.